This TCR beta chain was captured in a study of T cell repertoires in cytomegalovirus infection. Study-wide context: Both CMV infection and a matching HLA type were indicated by public TCR beta signatures.

This clonotype was detected many times. The antigen remains undetermined. The CDR3 length is 14 residues. Looked up from germline, CDR1 is SGHTA and CDR2 is FQGNSA. J gave up 0 bases and V 5 bases, and 3 bases lay outside the gene matches. TCRdb called the reads again in MiXCR, with one record for every CDR3 protein. The sample records some 500,000 distinct CDR3 sequences, about 40% being singletons. The chain combines TRBV7-2 with TRBJ2-7; 8 bases match TRBD1. This material consisted of cultured PBMCs, taken from culture after CMV antigen stimulation. This TCR came from a human donor in good health (CMV status not recorded). Some clones in this sample may be carry-over from other donors' samples. In DNA, the CDR3 is TGTGCCAGCAGCCACCAGGGGGCCTCCTACGAGCAGTACTTC. Its translation is CASSHQGASYEQYF.